This paragraph covers one T cell receptor (beta chain) sequence. V was pared by 7 bases and J by 2 bases, with 5 bases of the junction left unmatched. The germline V gene encodes CDR1 LNHDA and CDR2 SQIVND (reference sequence). The CDR3 covers 14 residues. Under the authors' procedure: Estimation of nucleated cell counts relied on the amplification of reference gene primers. TCRdb keeps only in-frame clones here, not all; method: immunoSEQ multiplex PCR. That table supplies the V and J calls and clone size; D and trimming were determined from the DNA. The sample lists about 260,000 clones, 85% to 90% occurring once. This specimen comes from a study of blood T cell repertoires in COVID-19. Study at large: Acute-phase and convalescent COVID-19 samples originated in the United States, Italy and Spain. T cells, B-cell-depleted T cells, or PBMCs supplied cDNA or gDNA.

V gene TRBV19 combines with J gene TRBJ1-3, with 7 bases matching TRBD1. This clonotype was sampled from a woman in her 40s with acute or convalescent COVID-19. The sequenced material came from peripheral blood. As DNA, the CDR3 is TGTGCCAGTAAACCGACAGGGACTGGAAACACCATATATTTT. This sequence encodes CASKPTGTGNTIYF.